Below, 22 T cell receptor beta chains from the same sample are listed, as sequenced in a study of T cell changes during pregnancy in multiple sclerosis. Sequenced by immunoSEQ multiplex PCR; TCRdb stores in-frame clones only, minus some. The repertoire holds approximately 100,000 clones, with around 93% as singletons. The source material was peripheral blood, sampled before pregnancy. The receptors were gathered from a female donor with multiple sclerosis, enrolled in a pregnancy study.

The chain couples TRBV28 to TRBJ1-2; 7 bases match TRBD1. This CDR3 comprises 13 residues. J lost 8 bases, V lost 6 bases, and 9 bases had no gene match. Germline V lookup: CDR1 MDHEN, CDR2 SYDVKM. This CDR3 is CASRPEGAVGYTF. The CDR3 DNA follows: TGTGCCAGCAGACCCGAGGGGGCGGTGGGCTACACCTTC.

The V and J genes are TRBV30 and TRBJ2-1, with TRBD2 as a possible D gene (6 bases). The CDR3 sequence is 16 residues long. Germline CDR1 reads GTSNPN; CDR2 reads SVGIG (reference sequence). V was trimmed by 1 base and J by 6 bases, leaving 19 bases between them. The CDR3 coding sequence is TGTGCCTGGAGTGCTTCGGGACTTTCCTCTTTCAATGAGCAGTTCTTC. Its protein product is CAWSASGLSSFNEQFF.

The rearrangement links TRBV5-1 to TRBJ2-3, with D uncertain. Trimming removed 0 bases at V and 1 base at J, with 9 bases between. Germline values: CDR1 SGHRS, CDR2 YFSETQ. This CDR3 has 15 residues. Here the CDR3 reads CASSLVSSRTDTQYF. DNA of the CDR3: TGCGCCAGCAGCTTGGTATCCAGTCGCACAGATACGCAGTATTTT.

Here the CDR3 reads CASSFVTDTQYF. For the CDR3, the DNA is TGCGCCAGCAGCTTCGTAACAGATACGCAGTATTTT. This chain connects TRBV5-1 to TRBJ2-3, with D unclear. Germline CDR1 SGHRS, CDR2 YFSETQ. The length of the CDR3 is 12 residues. V gave up 2 bases and J gave up 3 bases, with 4 bases separating them.

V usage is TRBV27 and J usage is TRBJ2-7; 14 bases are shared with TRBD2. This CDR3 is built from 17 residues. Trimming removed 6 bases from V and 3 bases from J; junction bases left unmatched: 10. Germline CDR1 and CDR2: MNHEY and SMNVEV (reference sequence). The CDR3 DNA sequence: TGTGCCAGCAGCGCCGGGACTAGCGGGAGTGGAGTCTACGAGCAGTACTTC. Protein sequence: CASSAGTSGSGVYEQYF.

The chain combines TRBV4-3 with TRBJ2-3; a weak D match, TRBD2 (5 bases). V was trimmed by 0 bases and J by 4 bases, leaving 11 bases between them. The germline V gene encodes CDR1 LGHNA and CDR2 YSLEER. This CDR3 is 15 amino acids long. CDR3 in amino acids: CASSQDWPSPDTQYF. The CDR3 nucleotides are TGCGCCAGCAGCCAAGATTGGCCTAGCCCAGATACGCAGTATTTT.

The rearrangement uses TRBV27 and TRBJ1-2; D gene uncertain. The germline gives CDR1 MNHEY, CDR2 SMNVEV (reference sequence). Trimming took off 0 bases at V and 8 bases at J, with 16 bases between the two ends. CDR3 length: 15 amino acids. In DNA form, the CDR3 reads TGTGCCAGCAGTTTATCCCCGAGGTCCGCTTTGGGCTACACCTTC. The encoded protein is CASSLSPRSALGYTF.

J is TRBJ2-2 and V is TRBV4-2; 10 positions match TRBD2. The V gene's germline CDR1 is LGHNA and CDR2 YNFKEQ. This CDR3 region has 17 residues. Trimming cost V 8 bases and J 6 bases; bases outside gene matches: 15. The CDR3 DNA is TGTGCCAGCGACAAAAGCGGGAGGGCGGGAGGTTCCGGGGAGCTGTTTTTT. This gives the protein CASDKSGRAGGSGELFF.

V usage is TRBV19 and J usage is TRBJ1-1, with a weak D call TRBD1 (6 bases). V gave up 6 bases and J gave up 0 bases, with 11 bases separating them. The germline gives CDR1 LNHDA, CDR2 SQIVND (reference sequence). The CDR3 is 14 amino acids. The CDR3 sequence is CASRQGPMNTEAFF. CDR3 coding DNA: TGTGCCAGTAGACAGGGCCCCATGAACACTGAAGCTTTCTTT.

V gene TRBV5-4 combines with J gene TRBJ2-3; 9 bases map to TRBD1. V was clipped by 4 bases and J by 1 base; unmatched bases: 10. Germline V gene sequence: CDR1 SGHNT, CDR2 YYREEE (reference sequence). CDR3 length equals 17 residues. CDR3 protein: CASSLENRGLGTDTQYF. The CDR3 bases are TGTGCCAGCAGCCTCGAAAACAGGGGGCTTGGCACAGATACGCAGTATTTT. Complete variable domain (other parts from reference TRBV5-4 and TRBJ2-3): ETGVTQSPTHLIKTRGQQVTLRCSSQSGHNTVSWYQQALGQGPQFIFQYYREEENGRGNFPPRFSGLQFPNYSSELNVNALELDDSALYLCASSLENRGLGTDTQYFGPGTRLTVL.

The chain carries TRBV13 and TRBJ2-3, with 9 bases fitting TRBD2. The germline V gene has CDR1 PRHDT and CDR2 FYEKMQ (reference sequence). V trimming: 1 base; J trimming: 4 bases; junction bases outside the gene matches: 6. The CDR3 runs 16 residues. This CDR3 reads CASSLVLAGRPDTQYF. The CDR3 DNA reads TGTGCCAGCAGCTTAGTCCTAGCGGGACGGCCAGATACGCAGTATTTT. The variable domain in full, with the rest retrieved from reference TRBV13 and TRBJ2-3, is AAGVIQSPRHLIKEKRETATLKCYPIPRHDTVYWYQQGPGQDPQFLISFYEKMQSDKGSIPDRFSAQQFSDYHSELNMSSLELGDSALYFCASSLVLAGRPDTQYFGPGTRLTVL.

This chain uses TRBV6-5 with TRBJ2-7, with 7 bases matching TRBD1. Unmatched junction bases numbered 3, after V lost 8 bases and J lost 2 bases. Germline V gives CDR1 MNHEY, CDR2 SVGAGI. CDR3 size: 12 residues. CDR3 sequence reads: CASRQGPYEQYF. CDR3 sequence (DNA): TGTGCCAGCCGACAGGGACCCTACGAGCAGTACTTC.

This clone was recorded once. The CDR3 loop is CASSVTGESNQPQHF. CDR3 DNA sequence: TGTGCCAGCAGCGTCACAGGGGAAAGCAATCAGCCCCAGCATTTT. The chain carries TRBV5-6 and TRBJ1-5, with 7 bases lining up with TRBD1. V lost 4 bases to trimming and J lost 1 base; unmatched junction nucleotides: 5. The CDR3 has 15 amino acids. Germline V gene sequence: CDR1 SGHDT, CDR2 YYEEEE.

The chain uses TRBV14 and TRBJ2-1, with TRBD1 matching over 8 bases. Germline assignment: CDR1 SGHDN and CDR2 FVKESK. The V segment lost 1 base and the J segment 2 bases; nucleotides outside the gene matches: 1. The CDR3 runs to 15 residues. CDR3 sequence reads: CASSQGQGTYNEQFF. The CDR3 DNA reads TGTGCCAGCAGCCAAGGACAGGGGACCTACAATGAGCAGTTCTTC. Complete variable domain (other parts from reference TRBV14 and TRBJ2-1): EAGVTQFPSHSVIEKGQTVTLRCDPISGHDNLYWYRRVMGKEIKFLLHFVKESKQDESGMPNNRFLAERTGGTYSTLKVQPAELEDSGVYFCASSQGQGTYNEQFFGPGTRLTVL.

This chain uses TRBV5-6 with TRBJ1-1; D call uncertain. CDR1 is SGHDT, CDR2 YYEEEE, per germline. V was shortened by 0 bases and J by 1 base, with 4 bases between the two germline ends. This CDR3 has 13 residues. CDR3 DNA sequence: TGTGCCAGCAGCTTGGCAGGGAACACTGAAGCTTTCTTT. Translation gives CASSLAGNTEAFF. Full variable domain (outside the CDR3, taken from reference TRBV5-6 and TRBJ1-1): DAGVTQSPTHLIKTRGQQVTLRCSPKSGHDTVSWYQQALGQGPQFIFQYYEEEERQRGNFPDRFSGHQFPNYSSELNVNALLLGDSALYLCASSLAGNTEAFFGQGTRLTVV.

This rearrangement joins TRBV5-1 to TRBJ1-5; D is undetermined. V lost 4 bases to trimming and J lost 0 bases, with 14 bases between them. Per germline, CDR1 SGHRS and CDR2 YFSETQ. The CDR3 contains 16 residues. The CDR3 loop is CASSPLDTISNQPQHF. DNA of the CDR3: TGCGCCAGCAGCCCACTCGACACGATTAGCAATCAGCCCCAGCATTTT.

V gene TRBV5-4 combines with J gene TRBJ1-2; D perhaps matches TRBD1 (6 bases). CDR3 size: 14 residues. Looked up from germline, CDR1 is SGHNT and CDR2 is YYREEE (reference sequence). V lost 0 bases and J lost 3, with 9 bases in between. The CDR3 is CASSLETGDYGYTF. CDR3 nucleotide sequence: TGTGCCAGCAGCTTGGAGACAGGAGACTATGGCTACACCTTC.

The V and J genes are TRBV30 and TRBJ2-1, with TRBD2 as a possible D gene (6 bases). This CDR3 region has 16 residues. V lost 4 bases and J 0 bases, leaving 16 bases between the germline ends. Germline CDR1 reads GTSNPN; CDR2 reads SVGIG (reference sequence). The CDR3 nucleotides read TGTGCCTGGACTTGGCTAGCGAGCAGCTCCTACAATGAGCAGTTCTTC. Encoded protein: CAWTWLASSSYNEQFF.

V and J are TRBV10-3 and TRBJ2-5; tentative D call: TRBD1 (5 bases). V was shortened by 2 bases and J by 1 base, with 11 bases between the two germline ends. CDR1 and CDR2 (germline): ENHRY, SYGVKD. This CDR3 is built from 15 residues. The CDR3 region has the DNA TGTGCCATCAGTGAGGTGGCAGGGCCCCAAGAGACCCAGTACTTC. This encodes CAISEVAGPQETQYF.

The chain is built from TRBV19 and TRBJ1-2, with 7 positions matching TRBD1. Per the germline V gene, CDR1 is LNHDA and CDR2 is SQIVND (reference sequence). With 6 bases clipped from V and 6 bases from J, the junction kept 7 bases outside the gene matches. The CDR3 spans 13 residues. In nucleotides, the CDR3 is TGTGCCAGTAGGCCCCCAGGGGGAGATGGCTACACCTTC. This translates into CASRPPGGDGYTF.

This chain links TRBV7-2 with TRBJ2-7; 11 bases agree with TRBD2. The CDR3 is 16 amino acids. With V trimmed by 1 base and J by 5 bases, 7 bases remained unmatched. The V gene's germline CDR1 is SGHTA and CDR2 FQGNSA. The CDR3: CASSLGTSGSRHEQYF. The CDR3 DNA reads TGTGCCAGCAGCTTAGGCACTAGCGGGAGTCGTCACGAGCAGTACTTC. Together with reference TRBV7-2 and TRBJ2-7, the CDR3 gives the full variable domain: GAGVSQSPSNKVTEKGKDVELRCDPISGHTALYWYRQSLGQGLEFLIYFQGNSAPDKSGLPSDRFSAERTGGSVSTLTIQRTQQEDSAVYLCASSLGTSGSRHEQYFGPGTRLTVT.

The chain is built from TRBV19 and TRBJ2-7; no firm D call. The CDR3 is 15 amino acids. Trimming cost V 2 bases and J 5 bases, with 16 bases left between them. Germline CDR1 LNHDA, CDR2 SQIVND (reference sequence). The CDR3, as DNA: TGTGCCAGTAGTATATCGGCACGGCCCCGGGACGAGCAGTACTTC. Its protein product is CASSISARPRDEQYF.